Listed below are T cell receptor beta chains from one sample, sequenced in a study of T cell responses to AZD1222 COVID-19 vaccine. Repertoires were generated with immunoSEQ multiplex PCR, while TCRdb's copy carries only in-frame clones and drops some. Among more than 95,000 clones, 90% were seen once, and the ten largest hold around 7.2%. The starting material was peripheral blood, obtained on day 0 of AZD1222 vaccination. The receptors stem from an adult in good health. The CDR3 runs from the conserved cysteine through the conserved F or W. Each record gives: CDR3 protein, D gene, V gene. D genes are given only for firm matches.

cdr3_aa: CASSPAGGERQFF; d_call: TRBD2; v_call: TRBV4-1
cdr3_aa: CASSPNGGTLLNSPLHF; d_call: .; v_call: TRBV18
cdr3_aa: CASSPQPGFTYEQYF; d_call: .; v_call: TRBV9
cdr3_aa: CASSQFNKGYEQFF; d_call: .; v_call: TRBV4-1
cdr3_aa: CASGLAGGNEQFF; d_call: TRBD2; v_call: TRBV2
cdr3_aa: CASRDRGLAFF; d_call: TRBD1; v_call: TRBV28
cdr3_aa: CASSSEAGLVSYEQYF; d_call: .; v_call: TRBV5-1
cdr3_aa: CASSQDRGTEAFF; d_call: .; v_call: TRBV3-1/TRBV3-2
cdr3_aa: CASSYALTGGPLEAFF; d_call: .; v_call: TRBV6-6
cdr3_aa: CASSMTGTGYLQPQHF; d_call: TRBD1; v_call: TRBV19